Listed here are 2 T cell receptor beta chains from one sample, sequenced in a study of tumor-infiltrating lymphocytes in primary liver carcinoma. Priming with a constant-region primer yielded TCR beta cDNA from about 480 ng total RNA. Three nested multiplex PCR rounds, a slightly modified ARM-PCR method, built the TCR beta libraries. Amplification in the first two PCR rounds was performed using TRBV1-TRBV30 forward primers and a C-beta reverse primer for roughly 10 cycles each. MiXCR was run by TCRdb on the multiplex PCR reads, yielding one entry per CDR3 protein. The sample carries 95,000 to 150,000 distinct CDR3 sequences, 60% to 70% recorded once. The approximately 20-31 mg bulk tissue piece was not sorted before simultaneous RNA and DNA extraction. Material: liver tumor tissue from sampling region 1. As to subset: tumor region T1, superior pole. All receptors derive from a woman aged 55-70 years with primary liver carcinoma and hepatitis B virus infection.

As concerns this clonotype: Being one base from a much bigger clone, this may be a read error. This sequence joins TRBV6-5 and TRBJ2-2; D might be TRBD2 (6 bases). V lost 6 bases, J lost 5 bases, and 10 bases lay in between. From germline, CDR1 is MNHEY and CDR2 SVGAGI. The CDR3 runs 13 residues. DNA for the CDR3: TGTGCCAGCAGAGCAGGGAGGACCGGGGAGCTGTTTTTT. It specifies CASRAGRTGELFF.

Many counts were recorded for this clonotype. This rearrangement joins TRBV28 to TRBJ1-2, with D possibly being TRBD1 (5 bases). The CDR3 runs 15 residues. V lost 5 bases and J lost 2, with 15 bases in between. Germline assignment: CDR1 MDHEN and CDR2 SYDVKM. In DNA form, the CDR3 reads TGTGCCAGCAGTATTCTTGGGACGGCGAACTATGGCTACACCTTC. Encoded protein: CASSILGTANYGYTF.